This T cell receptor (beta chain) was captured in a study of T cell responses to AZD1222 COVID-19 vaccine. Study results and limitations: Spike regions recognized by vaccine-associated CD4 TCRs spanned the protein, led by 160-218 and 743-854.

Germline V CDR1 and CDR2: SQVTM, ANQGSEA. The CDR3 spans 12 residues. Trimming removed 3 bases at V and 8 bases at J, with 13 bases between. In regard to this clone: Its target is unknown.

Pooling covered second doses at about 4 or about 12 weeks. Assay: immunoSEQ multiplex PCR; the TCRdb copy retains only in-frame clones and omits some. The sample has roughly 99,000 clones; approximately 90% are singletons. The specimen comprised peripheral blood, sampled 28 days after the second AZD1222 dose. This chain joins TRBV29-1 and TRBJ1-2; possibly TRBD1 for D (6 bases). The TCR sequence derives from an adult who received the AZD1222 COVID-19 vaccine. This CDR3 reads CSVEMGGRGYTF. DNA of the CDR3: TGCAGCGTTGAGATGGGGGGGCGCGGCTACACCTTC.